This T cell receptor (beta chain) was recorded in a study of shared clonotypes between healthy human individuals. Study-level results: Collection of samples was limited to blood; tissue repertoires likely differ.

As processed by the authors: From ImmunoSEQ came sequences covering only the junction and carrying no quality scores, so filtering differed. Here immunoSEQ multiplex PCR was the method, and the copy in TCRdb shows in-frame clones only, minus some. The V and J calls and clone size come from that table; D and trimming were worked out from the DNA. The sample has a few million clones, approximately 92% seen once. With regard to this clone: No antigen is known for it.

Trimming took off 0 bases at V and 3 bases at J, with 11 bases between the two ends. The CDR3 has 15 amino acids. Germline assignment: CDR1 SEHNR and CDR2 FQNEAQ (reference sequence). Specimen: naive CD4+ T cells sorted from blood. Documented subset: CD45RA+ positively selected. This clonotype was obtained from a man younger than 30 in good health. The chain recombines TRBV7-9 with TRBJ2-5; D is undetermined. The CDR3 coding sequence is TGTGCCAGCAGCTTAGCCAGGATAACCGAAGAGACCCAGTACTTC. It is translated as CASSLARITEETQYF.